Below, 5 T cell receptor beta chains from the same sample are listed, as sequenced in a study of blood T cell repertoires in COVID-19. TCRdb's table, derived via immunoSEQ multiplex PCR, lists solely in-frame clones and lacks some. Altogether 270,000 or so clones are present, 85% being singletons, with the ten largest covering 13%. Specimen: peripheral blood. The receptors were sampled from a human donor in a cohort sampled during active COVID-19.

The V gene is TRBV6-2 or TRBV6-3, the J gene TRBJ1-2; D remains ambiguous. This CDR3 comprises 12 residues. Germline V gene lookup returns CDR1 MNHEY and CDR2 SVGEGT. Between the trimmed V and J ends, which lost 5 bases and 7 bases, there was a span of 11 bases. CDR3 loop: CASSPRVIGYTF. The CDR3 DNA sequence: TGTGCCAGCAGTCCACGGGTCATTGGCTACACCTTC.

The chain links TRBV6-2 or TRBV6-3 to TRBJ2-1, with TRBD2 matching 7 bases. The germline V gene has CDR1 MNHEY and CDR2 SVGEGT. V shed 6 bases and J 3 bases; nucleotides not matched to a gene: 11. The CDR3 totals 16 residues. Here the CDR3 reads CASSPSGVAGYNEQFF. CDR3 coding DNA: TGTGCCAGCAGCCCAAGTGGAGTAGCGGGCTACAATGAGCAGTTCTTC.

V and J are TRBV6-6 and TRBJ1-6; D not resolved. There are 13 residues in the CDR3. Germline values: CDR1 MNHNY, CDR2 SVGAGI (reference sequence). V was shortened by 7 bases and J by 8 bases, with 12 bases between the two germline ends. CDR3 sequence (DNA): TGTGCCAGCAACCCCCGGGTACATTCACCCCTCCACTTT. It specifies CASNPRVHSPLHF.

The chain links TRBV28 to TRBJ1-2, with TRBD1 identical over 9 bases. J gave up 2 bases and V 8 bases, and 6 bases lay outside the gene matches. This CDR3 contains 14 residues. The germline CDR1 and CDR2 sequences are MDHEN and SYDVKM. This chain's CDR3 is CASGQGTVNYGYTF. CDR3 bases: TGTGCCAGCGGACAGGGGACGGTAAACTATGGCTACACCTTC.

The chain joins TRBV4-3 to TRBJ2-1, with D unresolved. The CDR3 sequence is 14 residues long. V lost 2 bases to trimming and J lost 8 bases, with 13 bases between them. Germline V CDR1 and CDR2: LGHNA, YSLEER. Here the CDR3 DNA reads TGCGCCAGCAGCCAATCTTACGAACGGGATGAGCAGTTCTTC. It is translated as CASSQSYERDEQFF.